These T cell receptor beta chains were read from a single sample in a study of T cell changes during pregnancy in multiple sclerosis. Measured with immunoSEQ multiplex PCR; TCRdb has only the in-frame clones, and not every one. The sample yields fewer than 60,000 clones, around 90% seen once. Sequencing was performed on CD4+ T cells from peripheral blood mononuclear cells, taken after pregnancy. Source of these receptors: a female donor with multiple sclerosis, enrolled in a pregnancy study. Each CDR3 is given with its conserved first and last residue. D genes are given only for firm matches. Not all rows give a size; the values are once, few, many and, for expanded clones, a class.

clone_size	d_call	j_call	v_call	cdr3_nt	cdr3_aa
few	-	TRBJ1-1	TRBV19	TGTGCCAGTAGTATTCTGACAGGTGAAGCTTTCTTT	CASSILTGEAFF
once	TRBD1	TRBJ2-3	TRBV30	TGTGCCTGGAGTGTTCAAACAGGGGTTACAGATACGCAGTATTTT	CAWSVQTGVTDTQYF
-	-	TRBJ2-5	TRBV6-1	TGTGCCAGCAGTGAAGGGGCCCGGAACAGGGCCTTCGAGACCCAGTACTTC	CASSEGARNRAFETQYF
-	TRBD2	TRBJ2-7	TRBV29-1	TGCAGCGTTGAAGATCCCTACGGGACTAGCGGGAGAACGGGGGAGCAGTACTTC	CSVEDPYGTSGRTGEQYF
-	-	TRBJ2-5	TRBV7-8	TGTGCCAGCAGCGAGAGAGGCGGAGAGACCCAGTACTTC	CASSERGGETQYF
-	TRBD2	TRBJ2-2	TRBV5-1	TGCGCCAGCAGCATAAGGACTAGCGGGAAAGGGACCGGGGAGCTGTTTTTT	CASSIRTSGKGTGELFF
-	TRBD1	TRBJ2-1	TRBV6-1	TGTGCCGCACAGGGGGCCGGCCGCTCCTACAATGAGCAGTTCTTC	CAAQGAGRSYNEQFF
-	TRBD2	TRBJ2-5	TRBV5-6	TGTGCCAGCAGCTCGTTAGCGGGACGCCAAGAGACCCAGTACTTC	CASSSLAGRQETQYF
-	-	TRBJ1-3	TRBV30	TGTGCCTGGAGTGACAAAAAGCGGGGGACTGGAAACACCATATATTTT	CAWSDKKRGTGNTIYF
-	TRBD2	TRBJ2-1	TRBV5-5	TGTGCCAGCAGGGGCGGGAGGGCCCACAATGAGCAGTTCTTC	CASRGGRAHNEQFF
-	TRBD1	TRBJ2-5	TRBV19	TGTGCCAGTAGTATAGAAGCAGGGGGCGTCCAAGAGACCCAGTACTTC	CASSIEAGGVQETQYF
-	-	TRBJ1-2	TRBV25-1	TGTGCCAGCAGTGAATCCGGCAGGAACTATGGCTACACCTTC	CASSESGRNYGYTF
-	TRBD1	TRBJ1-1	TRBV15	TGTGCCACCAGCAGAGGAGACAGGGGCACTGAAGCTTTCTTT	CATSRGDRGTEAFF
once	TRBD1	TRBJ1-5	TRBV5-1	TGCGCCAGCAGCTTGGACGGACAGGGCGGTCAGCCCCAGCATTTT	CASSLDGQGGQPQHF
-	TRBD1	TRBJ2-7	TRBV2	TGTGCCAGCAGTCCTGCGCATGGACAGGGAATCTACGAGCAGTACTTC	CASSPAHGQGIYEQYF
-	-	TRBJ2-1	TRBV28	TGTGCCAGCAGTTCAGCGCCAGGGTCCTACAATGAGCAGTTCTTC	CASSSAPGSYNEQFF
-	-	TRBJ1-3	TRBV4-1	TGCGCCAGCAGCCAAGATCGGGTCGAGGGGGTCGGAAACACCATATATTTT	CASSQDRVEGVGNTIYF
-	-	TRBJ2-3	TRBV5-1	TGCGCCAGCAGCTTGGGGCAGTCCAGCACAGATACGCAGTATTTT	CASSLGQSSTDTQYF
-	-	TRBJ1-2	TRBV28	TGTGCCAGCAGTTTATACGGGAACTATGGCTACACCTTC	CASSLYGNYGYTF
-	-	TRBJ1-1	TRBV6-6	TGTGCCAGCTTAAAGGGAGGAACTGAAGCTTTCTTT	CASLKGGTEAFF
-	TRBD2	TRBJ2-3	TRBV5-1	TGCGCCAGCAGTCCTACTAGCGGGGTTAGCACAGATACGCAGTATTTT	CASSPTSGVSTDTQYF
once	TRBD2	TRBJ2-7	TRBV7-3	TGTGCCAGCAGCTTAACCGGACTAGCGGGAGGCGAGCAGTACTTC	CASSLTGLAGGEQYF
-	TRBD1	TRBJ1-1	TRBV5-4	TGTGCCAGCAGCTTATTCCAGGGGGCGGCGAACACTGAAGCTTTCTTT	CASSLFQGAANTEAFF
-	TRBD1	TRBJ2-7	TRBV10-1	TGCGCCAGCAGTGATACCGGGACAGGGGGAGTCGAGCAGTACTTC	CASSDTGTGGVEQYF
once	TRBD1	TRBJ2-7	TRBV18	TGTGCCAGCTCACCCCCGGGACAGTCCCCAAAGCGGTACTTC	CASSPPGQSPKRYF
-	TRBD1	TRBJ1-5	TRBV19	TGTGCCAGTAGTATAGGGGGACAGGGGCGGTGGCAGCCCCAGCATTTT	CASSIGGQGRWQPQHF
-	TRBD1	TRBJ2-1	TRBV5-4	TGTGCCAGCAGCCCCGGACAGGTTTTGAATGAGCAGTTCTTC	CASSPGQVLNEQFF
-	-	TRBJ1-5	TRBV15	TGTGCCACCAGCAGAGGCCCCAGTGGGGGCGGGTTTTATCAGCCCCAGCATTTT	CATSRGPSGGGFYQPQHF
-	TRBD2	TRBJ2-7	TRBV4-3	TGCGCCAGCAGCCAAGTGGCGGGAGGGGTCTACGAGCAGTACTTC	CASSQVAGGVYEQYF
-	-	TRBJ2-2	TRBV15	TGTGCCACCAGCAGAGATTCACTGCGGGCGAACACCGGGGAGCTGTTTTTT	CATSRDSLRANTGELFF
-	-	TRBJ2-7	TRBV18	TGTGCCAGCTCGGCTGGGGACGGGAGTTCCGAGCAGTACTTC	CASSAGDGSSEQYF
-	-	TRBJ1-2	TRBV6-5	TGTGCCAGCAGTTACGAGACCAGGGCCGCCTATGGCTACACCTTC	CASSYETRAAYGYTF
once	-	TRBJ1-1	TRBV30	TGTGCCTGGAAATACCCAGACGGGGGGAACACTGAAGCTTTCTTT	CAWKYPDGGNTEAFF
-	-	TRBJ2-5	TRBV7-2	TGTGCCAGCACCACCCAACAGGGAAAAGAGACCCAGTACTTC	CASTTQQGKETQYF
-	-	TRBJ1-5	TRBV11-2	TGTGCCAGCAGCCCTACCTCCCCAAGAGGTCAGCCCCAGCATTTT	CASSPTSPRGQPQHF
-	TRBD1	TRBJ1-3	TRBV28	TGTGCCAGCAGCCAAATCAGGGGGCCTGGAAACACCATATATTTT	CASSQIRGPGNTIYF
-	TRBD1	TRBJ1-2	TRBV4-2	TGTGCCAGCAGCCAGGGGACAGGGGCGAATAACTATGGCTACACCTTC	CASSQGTGANNYGYTF
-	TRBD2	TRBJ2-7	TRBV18	TGTGCCAGCTCACCTGGACTAGCCTACGAGCAGTACTTC	CASSPGLAYEQYF
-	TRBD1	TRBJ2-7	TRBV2	TGTGCCAGCCTTCGGGACAGGGGCTACGAGCAGTACTTC	CASLRDRGYEQYF
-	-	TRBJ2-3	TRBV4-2	TGTGCCAGCAGCCCCTCTCTGGATACGCAGTATTTT	CASSPSLDTQYF
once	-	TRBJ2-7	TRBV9	TGTGCCAGCAGCAACTCCGGATCTAGCGAACCCTACGAGCAGTACTTC	CASSNSGSSEPYEQYF
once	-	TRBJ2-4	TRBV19	TGTGCCAGTAGTGTCAGTATCGGACAGGGGGGTGTTAGCGGGAGGACCGTAGCCAAAAACATTCAGTACTTC	CASSVSIGQGGVSGRTVAKNIQYF
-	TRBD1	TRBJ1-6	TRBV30	TGTGCCTGGAGTGTACTTGGCGGGACAGGGAATAATTCACCCCTCCACTTT	CAWSVLGGTGNNSPLHF
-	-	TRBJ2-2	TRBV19	TGTGCCAGTAAATGGGGGCCAGGAAGCACCGGGGAGCTGTTTTTT	CASKWGPGSTGELFF
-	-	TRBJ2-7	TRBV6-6	TGTGCCAGCAGCCCCTTGACAGGCACCTACGAGCAGTACTTC	CASSPLTGTYEQYF
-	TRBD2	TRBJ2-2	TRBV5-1	TGCGCCAGCAGCTTGAGGCTAGCGGGTCCTCTCGTCAACACCGGGGAGCTGTTTTTT	CASSLRLAGPLVNTGELFF
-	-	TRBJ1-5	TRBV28	TGTGCCAGCAGGCCTTGGGGGGACAGCAATCAGCCCCAGCATTTT	CASRPWGDSNQPQHF
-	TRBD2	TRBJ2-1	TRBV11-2	TGTGCCAGCAGCTTACTCCTAGCGGGAGCCGGTGAGCAGTTCTTC	CASSLLLAGAGEQFF
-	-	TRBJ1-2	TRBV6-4	TGTGCCAGCAGTGGGGAGTTTATAGGCTATGGCTACACCTTC	CASSGEFIGYGYTF
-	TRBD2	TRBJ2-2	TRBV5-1	TGCGCCAGTAAGACTAGCGGGAGATCCGGGGAGCTGTTTTTT	CASKTSGRSGELFF
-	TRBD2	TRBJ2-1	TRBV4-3	TGCGCCAGCAGCCAAGATCTTGGGCTAGCGGCCTACAATGAGCAGTTCTTC	CASSQDLGLAAYNEQFF
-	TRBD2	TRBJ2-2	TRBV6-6	TGTGCCAGCGCTAGCGGGCTTAACGGGGAGCTGTTTTTT	CASASGLNGELFF
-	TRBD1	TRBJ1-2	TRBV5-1	TGCGCCAGCAGCTTCTACCAGACAGGGGGCGGTGGCTACACCTTC	CASSFYQTGGGGYTF
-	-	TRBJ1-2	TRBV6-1	TGTGCCTCCAGGGCCAGAATCTATGGCTACACCTTC	CASRARIYGYTF
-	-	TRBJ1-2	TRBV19	TGTGCCAGCCGCCCCCAGATACAGGTTTCCTACGGCTACACCTTC	CASRPQIQVSYGYTF
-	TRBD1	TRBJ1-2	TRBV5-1	TGCGCCAGCAGCCCGAGGGACAGGGGGCTCCTCGACTATGGCTACACCTTC	CASSPRDRGLLDYGYTF
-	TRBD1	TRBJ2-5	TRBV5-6	TGTGCCAGCAGCTTGCGCAACAGGGGTAGGATGAGCCCAGAGACCCAGTACTTC	CASSLRNRGRMSPETQYF
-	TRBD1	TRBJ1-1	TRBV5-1	TGCGCCAGCAGTCTGGGACAGGCAAATGAAGCTTTCTTT	CASSLGQANEAFF